Presented here are 8 T cell receptor beta chains from one specimen sequenced in a study of sequential checkpoint blockade in melanoma. Noted treatment: randomized to nivolumab then ipilimumab (arm A) or the reverse (arm B). Generated by immunoSEQ multiplex PCR, the TCRdb table keeps only in-frame clones and is missing some. This sample has roughly 9,600 clones, with about 26% found just once. The sample consisted of tumor tissue (inferred from file names), taken from a patient given nivolumab and ipilimumab in sequence. These receptors were taken from a human donor with melanoma.

This chain uses TRBV28 with TRBJ1-4; D call uncertain. From germline, CDR1 is MDHEN and CDR2 SYDVKM. With 3 bases removed from V and 5 bases from J, the gap between germline ends came to 10 bases. This CDR3 is built from 14 residues. The CDR3 protein is CASSFPGGNEKLFF. The CDR3 DNA is TGTGCCAGCAGTTTTCCCGGAGGGAATGAAAAACTGTTTTTT.

V and J are TRBV28 and TRBJ1-2; D is undetermined. V shed 4 bases and J shed 8 bases, with 11 bases lying between them. The CDR3 extends over 12 amino acids. Per germline, CDR1 MDHEN and CDR2 SYDVKM. DNA of the CDR3: TGTGCCAGCAGTTCACAATTTTTAGGCTACACCTTC. Its protein is CASSSQFLGYTF.

V and J are TRBV6-8 and TRBJ1-5; D is possibly TRBD1 (6 bases). Germline loops: CDR1 MNHGY, CDR2 SAAAGT. The CDR3 consists of 14 residues. Trimming left V 5 bases short and J 5 bases short, with 13 bases between. This chain's CDR3 is CASSPDGGHQPQHF. The CDR3 DNA follows: TGTGCCAGCAGTCCCGACGGGGGCCATCAGCCCCAGCATTTT.

In its sample, this clone is medium-sized. This CDR3 reads CATSGGGFGTAEETQYF. CDR3 sequence (DNA): TGTGCCACCAGCGGAGGGGGGTTCGGGACAGCAGAAGAGACCCAGTACTTC. The J gene is TRBJ2-5, the V gene TRBV15; maybe TRBD1 (7 bases). The CDR3 runs 17 residues. Germline V gene lookup returns CDR1 LNHNV and CDR2 YYDKDF (reference sequence). Trimming took off 5 bases at V and 3 bases at J, with 22 bases between the two ends.

This clone was counted many times. This rearrangement joins TRBV11-3 to TRBJ1-2; a possible D gene is TRBD1 (5 bases). Looked up from germline, CDR1 is SGHNT and CDR2 is YENEEA. V shed 5 bases and J shed 2 bases, with 15 bases lying between them. The CDR3 spans 15 residues. CDR3 residues: CASSASGTANYGYTF. The CDR3, as DNA: TGTGCCAGCAGCGCCTCCGGGACGGCGAACTATGGCTACACCTTC.

This chain connects TRBV11-3 to TRBJ1-5; 9 bases are a match to TRBD1. Germline values: CDR1 SGHNT, CDR2 YENEEA. After removal of 4 bases from V and 6 bases from J, the junction contained 4 bases not matched to a gene. The CDR3 is 14 residues long. The CDR3 DNA follows: TGTGCCAGCAGCTCGGGACAGGGCAGTCAGCCCCAGCATTTT. It translates to CASSSGQGSQPQHF.

The gene calls are TRBV9 and TRBJ1-1, with 11 bases that match TRBD1. CDR1 and CDR2 from the germline V gene are SGDLS and YYNGEE. The CDR3 sequence is 14 residues long. The V and J ends lost 6 bases and 12 bases, in that order; junction bases with no gene match: 13. The CDR3 reads CASTYDGQGAFSFF. Written as DNA, the CDR3 is TGTGCCAGCACCTACGACGGACAGGGGGCCTTTTCTTTCTTT. Looking up the rest from reference TRBV9 and TRBJ1-1 gives the full variable domain: DSGVTQTPKHLITATGQRVTLRCSPRSGDLSVYWYQQSLDQGLQFLIQYYNGEERAKGNILERFSAQQFPDLHSELNLSSLELGDSALYFCASTYDGQGAFSFFGQGTRLTVV.

The chain links TRBV11-3 to TRBJ2-1, with 13 bases that match TRBD2. V gave up 3 bases and J gave up 6 bases; unmatched junction bases: 5. This CDR3 region has 16 residues. The germline CDR1 and CDR2 sequences are SGHNT and YENEEA. The CDR3 DNA reads TGTGCCAGCAGCTTGCCACTAGCGGGGGGGTTCAATGAGCAGTTCTTC. Residues: CASSLPLAGGFNEQFF.